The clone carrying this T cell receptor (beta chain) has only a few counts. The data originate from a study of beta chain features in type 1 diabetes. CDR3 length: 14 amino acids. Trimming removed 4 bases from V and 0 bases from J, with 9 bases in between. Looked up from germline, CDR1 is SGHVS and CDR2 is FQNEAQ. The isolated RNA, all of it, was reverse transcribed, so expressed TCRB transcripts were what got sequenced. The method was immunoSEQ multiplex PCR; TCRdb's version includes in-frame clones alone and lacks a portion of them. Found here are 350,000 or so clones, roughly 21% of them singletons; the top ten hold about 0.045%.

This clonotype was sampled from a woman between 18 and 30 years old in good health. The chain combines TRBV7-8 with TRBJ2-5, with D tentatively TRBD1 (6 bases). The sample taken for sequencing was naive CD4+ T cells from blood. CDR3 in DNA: TGTGCCAGCAGCTCAGGACAGTACCAAGAGACCCAGTACTTC. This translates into CASSSGQYQETQYF.